The 10 T cell receptor beta chains below all came from one sample that was sequenced in a study of blood T cell repertoires in COVID-19. Method: immunoSEQ multiplex PCR; TCRdb's copy keeps in-frame clones and lacks some. The sample holds some 150,000 clones, 84% seen once. The sequenced sample consisted of peripheral blood. The receptors were gathered from a human donor in a cohort sampled during active COVID-19.

V usage is TRBV5-1 and J usage is TRBJ2-3, with D possibly TRBD1 on 6 matching bases. Germline-derived CDR1 and CDR2 are SGHRS and YFSETQ. This CDR3 has 15 residues. The ends were cut back, 3 bases at V and 0 bases at J, with 11 bases in the middle. Here the CDR3 DNA reads TGCGCCAGCAGCTCCACCCAGGGGAGCACAGATACGCAGTATTTT. It codes for CASSSTQGSTDTQYF.

This clone was observed a single time. V and J are TRBV6-2 or TRBV6-3 and TRBJ1-2; maybe TRBD1 (6 bases). Trimming took 3 bases from V and 6 from J, leaving 14 bases between them. The CDR3 extends over 14 amino acids. Germline lookup yields CDR1 MNHEY and CDR2 SVGEGT. The CDR3 DNA is TGTGCCAGCAGTTATTCCGACAGGCTTAATGGCTACACCTTC. Translation: CASSYSDRLNGYTF.

The V and J genes are TRBV30 and TRBJ2-1, with 9 bases matching TRBD2. The CDR3 extends over 15 amino acids. Unmatched junction bases numbered 7, after V lost 2 bases and J lost 5 bases. CDR1 is GTSNPN, CDR2 SVGIG, per germline (reference sequence). The CDR3 protein is CAWSLRASGNNEQFF. The CDR3 nucleotides read TGTGCCTGGAGTCTTAGGGCTAGCGGGAACAATGAGCAGTTCTTC.

The CDR3 loop reads CASERQNYEQYF. CDR3 sequence (DNA): TGTGCCAGCGAGCGACAGAACTACGAGCAGTACTTC. V and J are TRBV2 and TRBJ2-7; TRBD1 is a possible D gene (5 bases). V lost 8 bases to trimming and J lost 3 bases, with 11 bases between them. The CDR3 is 12 amino acids. The germline V gene has CDR1 SNHLY and CDR2 FYNNEI.

The rearrangement joins TRBV7-9 to TRBJ2-2; D uncertain. Trimming stripped 5 bases from V and 4 bases from J, with 5 bases between. From germline, CDR1 is SEHNR and CDR2 FQNEAQ (reference sequence). CDR3 length equals 12 residues. The chain's CDR3 is CASSTSTGELFF. CDR3 nucleotides: TGTGCCAGCAGCACATCCACCGGGGAGCTGTTTTTT.

This chain links TRBV11-2 with TRBJ1-4, with TRBD1 identical over 7 bases. CDR3 length: 15 amino acids. Germline CDR1 and CDR2: SGHAT and FQNNGV. V gave up 3 bases and J gave up 4 bases; unmatched junction bases: 5. The CDR3 DNA reads as TGTGCCAGCAGCTTGGCGGGACAGTTTAATGAAAAACTGTTTTTT. Protein product: CASSLAGQFNEKLFF.

J is TRBJ2-3 and V is TRBV9; 13 bases are a match to TRBD2. Germline-derived CDR1 and CDR2 are SGDLS and YYNGEE. This CDR3 comprises 17 residues. V lost 3 bases to trimming and J lost 2 bases; unmatched junction nucleotides: 6. The CDR3 is CASSDLTSGGSTDTQYF. CDR3 DNA: TGTGCCAGCAGCGACCTGACTAGCGGGGGGTCCACAGATACGCAGTATTTT. Using reference TRBV9 and TRBJ2-3 for the parts outside the CDR3, the full variable domain is DSGVTQTPKHLITATGQRVTLRCSPRSGDLSVYWYQQSLDQGLQFLIQYYNGEERAKGNILERFSAQQFPDLHSELNLSSLELGDSALYFCASSDLTSGGSTDTQYFGPGTRLTVL.

The V and J genes are TRBV19 and TRBJ1-1, with 8 bases aligning to TRBD1. The CDR3 loop spans 11 amino acids. Germline CDR1 LNHDA, CDR2 SQIVND (reference sequence). After removal of 5 bases from V and 10 bases from J, the junction contained 3 bases not matched to a gene. As DNA, the CDR3 is TGTGCCAGTAGTTTGACAGGGGCAGCTTTCTTT. Translating gives CASSLTGAAFF.

The chain carries TRBV7-9 and TRBJ2-5; 8 bases match TRBD2. The germline CDR1 and CDR2 sequences are SEHNR and FQNEAQ (reference sequence). The CDR3 extends over 18 amino acids. J was trimmed by 9 bases and V by 0 bases; bases with no gene match: 18. The CDR3 DNA reads as TGTGCCAGCAGCTTAGCCCCCGGGGGGGGTCACCTAGAGTGGGCCCAGTACTTC. Protein: CASSLAPGGGHLEWAQYF.

This clone showed up just once. V is TRBV19 and J is TRBJ1-2; 8 nucleotides match TRBD1. The germline gives CDR1 LNHDA, CDR2 SQIVND (reference sequence). Losses at the gene ends were 8 bases for V and 2 bases for J; bases not matched to a gene: 4. The CDR3 runs 13 residues. Written as DNA, the CDR3 is TGTGCCAGTGGGGACAGGCTCAACTATGGCTACACCTTC. It codes for CASGDRLNYGYTF.